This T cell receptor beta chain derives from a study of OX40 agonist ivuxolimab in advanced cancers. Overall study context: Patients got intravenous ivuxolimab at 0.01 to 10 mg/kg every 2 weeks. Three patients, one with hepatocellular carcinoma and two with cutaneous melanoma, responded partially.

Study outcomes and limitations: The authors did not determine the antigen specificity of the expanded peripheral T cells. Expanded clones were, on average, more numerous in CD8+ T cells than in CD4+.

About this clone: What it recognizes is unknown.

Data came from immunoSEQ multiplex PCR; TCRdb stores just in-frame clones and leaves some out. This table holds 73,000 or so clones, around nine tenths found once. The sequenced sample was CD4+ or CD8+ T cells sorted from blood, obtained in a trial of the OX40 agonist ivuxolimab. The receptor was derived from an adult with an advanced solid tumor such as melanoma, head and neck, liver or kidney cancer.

CDR3 sequence reads: CASSLGSGDLYTF. The CDR3 bases are TGTGCCAGCAGCTTAGGGTCAGGGGATTTGTACACCTTC. The chain has TRBV7-9 and TRBJ1-2, with a tentative D call TRBD1 (6 bases). CDR3 length: 13 amino acids. Trimming stripped 1 base from V and 11 bases from J, with 14 bases between. CDR1 SEHNR and CDR2 FQNEAQ come from the germline V gene (reference sequence).